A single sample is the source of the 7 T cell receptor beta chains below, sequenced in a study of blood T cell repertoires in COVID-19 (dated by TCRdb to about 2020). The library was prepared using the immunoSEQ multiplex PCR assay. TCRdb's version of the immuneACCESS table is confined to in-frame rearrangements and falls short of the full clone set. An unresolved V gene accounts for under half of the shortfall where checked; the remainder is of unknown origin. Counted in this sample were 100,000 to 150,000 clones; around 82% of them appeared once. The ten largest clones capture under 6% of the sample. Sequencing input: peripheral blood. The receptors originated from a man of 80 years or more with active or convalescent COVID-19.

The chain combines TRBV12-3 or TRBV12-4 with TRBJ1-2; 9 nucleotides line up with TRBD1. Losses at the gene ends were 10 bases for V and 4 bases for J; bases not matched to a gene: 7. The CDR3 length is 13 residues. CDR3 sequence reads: CATRTGATYGYTF. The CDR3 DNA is TGTGCCACCCGGACAGGGGCAACCTATGGCTACACCTTC.

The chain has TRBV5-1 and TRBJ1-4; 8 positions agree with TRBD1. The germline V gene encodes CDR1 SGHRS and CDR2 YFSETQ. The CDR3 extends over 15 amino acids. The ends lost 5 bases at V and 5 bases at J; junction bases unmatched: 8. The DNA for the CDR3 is TGCGCCAGCAGATCAGGGGGCGCGGTGAATGAAAAACTGTTTTTT. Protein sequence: CASRSGGAVNEKLFF. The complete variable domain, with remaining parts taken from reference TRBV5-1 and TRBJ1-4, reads KAGVTQTPRYLIKTRGQQVTLSCSPISGHRSVSWYQQTPGQGLQFLFEYFSETQRNKGNFPGRFSGRQFSNSRSEMNVSTLELGDSALYLCASRSGGAVNEKLFFGSGTQLSVL.

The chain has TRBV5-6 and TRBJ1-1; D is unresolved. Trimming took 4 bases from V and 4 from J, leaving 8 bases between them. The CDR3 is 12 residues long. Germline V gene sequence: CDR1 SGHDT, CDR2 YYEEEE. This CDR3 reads CASSPGGTEAFF. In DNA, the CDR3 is TGTGCCAGCAGCCCGGGAGGCACTGAAGCTTTCTTT.

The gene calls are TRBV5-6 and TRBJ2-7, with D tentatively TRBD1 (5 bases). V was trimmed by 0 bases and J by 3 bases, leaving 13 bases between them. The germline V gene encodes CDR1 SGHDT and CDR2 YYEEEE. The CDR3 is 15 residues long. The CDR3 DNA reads TGTGCCAGCAGCTTGGTCAGGCAGGGTAACTACGAGCAGTACTTC. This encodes CASSLVRQGNYEQYF.

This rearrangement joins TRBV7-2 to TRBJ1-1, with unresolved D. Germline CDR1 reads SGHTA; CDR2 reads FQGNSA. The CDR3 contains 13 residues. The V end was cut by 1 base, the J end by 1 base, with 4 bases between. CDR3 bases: TGTGCCAGCAGCTTAGACAGGAACACTGAAGCTTTCTTT. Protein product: CASSLDRNTEAFF.

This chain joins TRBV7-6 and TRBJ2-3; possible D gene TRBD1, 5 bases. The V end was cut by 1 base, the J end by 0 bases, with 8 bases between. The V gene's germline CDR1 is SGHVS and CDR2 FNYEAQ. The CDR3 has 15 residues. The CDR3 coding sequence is TGTGCCAGCAGCTTAGGGGGCTATAGCACAGATACGCAGTATTTT. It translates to CASSLGGYSTDTQYF.

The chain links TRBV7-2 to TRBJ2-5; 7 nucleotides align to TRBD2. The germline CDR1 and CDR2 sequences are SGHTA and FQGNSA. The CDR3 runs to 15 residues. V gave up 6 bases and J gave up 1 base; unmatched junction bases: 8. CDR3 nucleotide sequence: TGTGCCAGCAGACCCCTAGCGGACCTCCAAGAGACCCAGTACTTC. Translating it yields CASRPLADLQETQYF.